This is a list of T cell receptor beta chains from one sample in a study of vaccination and CD4 T cells after COVID-19. TCRdb re-derived calls from the PCR reads in MiXCR, one entry per CDR3 protein. The sample yields 15,000 to 20,000 distinct CDR3 sequences, 50% to 70% seen once. Antigen specificity for these receptors is unknown. The specimen comprised CD4+ T cells from blood, cultured in vitro, sampled after SARS-CoV-2 vaccination. Every receptor here comes from a human donor who had recovered from COVID-19. The CDR3 runs from the conserved cysteine through the conserved F or W. Each record gives: D gene, V gene, J gene, clone size, CDR3 DNA, CDR3 protein. The D gene is left open where the match is weak. Only part of the rows carry a size: once, few, many, or a class if the clone is expanded.

-,TRBV5-1,TRBJ1-6,-,TGCGCCAGCAGCTTGGGGCAGGCTAATTCACCCCTCCACTTT,CASSLGQANSPLHF
-,TRBV7-2,TRBJ1-5,-,TGTGCCAGCAGCTTATGGGGGCCTCCGAGCAATCAGCCCCAGCATTTT,CASSLWGPPSNQPQHF
-,TRBV6-2/TRBV6-3,TRBJ2-7,few,TGTGCCAGCAGTTCTTATTACGAGCAGTACTTC,CASSSYYEQYF
-,TRBV11-2,TRBJ1-6,-,TGTGCCAGCACCTACAGTGGGAATAATTCACCCCTCCACTTT,CASTYSGNNSPLHF
TRBD1,TRBV6-5,TRBJ1-1,few,TGTGCCAGCAGTTACACAGGGGAGGGGACTGAAGCTTTCTTT,CASSYTGEGTEAFF
-,TRBV6-5,TRBJ1-2,-,TGTGCCAGCAGTTACTTGAGTCGAGGAACTTATGGCTACACCTTC,CASSYLSRGTYGYTF
-,TRBV27,TRBJ2-5,few,TGTGCCAGCAGTCTCACGGAGAGAGCGACCCAGTACTTC,CASSLTERATQYF
-,TRBV6-1,TRBJ2-5,-,TGTGCCAGCACCGTCCGGGGTAAGGGAGAGACCCAGTACTTC,CASTVRGKGETQYF
TRBD1,TRBV4-3,TRBJ1-1,-,TGCGCCAGCAGCCATAGGGGGCCGGGCACTGAAGCTTTCTTT,CASSHRGPGTEAFF
TRBD1,TRBV28,TRBJ2-1,-,TGTGCCAGCAGTTTAGGGACAGGGGTTCTAAATGAGCAGTTCTTC,CASSLGTGVLNEQFF
-,TRBV11-2,TRBJ2-3,-,TGTGCCAGCAGCGGGGGAACGCTTAGCACAGATACGCAGTATTTT,CASSGGTLSTDTQYF
-,TRBV6-2/TRBV6-3,TRBJ1-2,-,TGTGCCAGCAGTTACTCGCTGTCCAGCTATGGCTACACCTTC,CASSYSLSSYGYTF
-,TRBV19,TRBJ1-6,-,TGTGCCAGTAGTATAGTGGCAGTGATCTCCTATAATTCACCCCTCCACTTT,CASSIVAVISYNSPLHF
TRBD1,TRBV28,TRBJ1-3,-,TGTGCCAGCAGCCCCGGGACAGGGAGAAACACCATATATTTT,CASSPGTGRNTIYF
-,TRBV20-1,TRBJ2-2,-,TGCAGTGCTAACAGGGTATCCGGGGAGCTGTTTTTT,CSANRVSGELFF
-,TRBV25-1,TRBJ1-1,-,TGTGCCAGCTTGAGTCCGGGGCGCAACACTGAAGCTTTCTTT,CASLSPGRNTEAFF
-,TRBV28,TRBJ1-1,-,TGTGCCAGCAGTTTACCCTCTTTCGGGGGCACTGAAGCTTTCTTT,CASSLPSFGGTEAFF
-,TRBV20-1,TRBJ1-5,-,TGCAGTGCTAGTACCGGGGTAGATCAGCCCCAGCATTTT,CSASTGVDQPQHF
-,TRBV7-9,TRBJ1-1,-,TGCGCCAGCAGCTTGGTAGGGCACGAAGCTTTCTTT,CASSLVGHEAFF
-,TRBV11-2,TRBJ1-2,-,TGTGCCAGCAGCTCCGTCCCCGGGGTGGGTGGCTACACCTTC,CASSSVPGVGGYTF
TRBD2,TRBV6-2/TRBV6-3,TRBJ2-7,once,TGTGCCAGCAGAATCAGGACTAGCGGAACCTACGAGCAGTACTTC,CASRIRTSGTYEQYF
-,TRBV6-1,TRBJ1-2,few,TGTGCCAGCAGTGAAGCGAGGTCAGCCTATGGCTACACCTTC,CASSEARSAYGYTF
-,TRBV27,TRBJ1-5,once,TGTGCCAGTAAGCCTGGGCAGGGACCGAATCAGCCCCAGCATTTT,CASKPGQGPNQPQHF
-,TRBV21-1,TRBJ1-1,-,TGTGCCAGCAGCAAAGCAGAAGGACAGGACGATCCCATGAACACTGAAGCTTTCTTT,CASSKAEGQDDPMNTEAFF
-,TRBV7-9,TRBJ1-1,-,TGTGCCAGCAGCTTAGGAGTACCCCGTGAAGCTTTCTTT,CASSLGVPREAFF
-,TRBV6-1,TRBJ1-3,-,TGTGCCAGCAGCGGAAACGTAAGGGGACGTGGAAACACCATATATTTT,CASSGNVRGRGNTIYF
TRBD1,TRBV5-4,TRBJ1-2,-,TGTGCCAGCAGCAGGACAGGGAATGGCTACACCTTC,CASSRTGNGYTF
-,TRBV6-1,TRBJ1-6,-,TGTGCCAGCAGTGAAGTAGGGAACAATTCACCCCTCCACTTT,CASSEVGNNSPLHF
-,TRBV19,TRBJ2-3,-,TGTGCCAGTAGTCTCCGGGAGAAAGTCACAGATACGCAGTATTTT,CASSLREKVTDTQYF
-,TRBV6-1,TRBJ1-1,-,TGTGCCAGCAGTGAAGCGCGGTCGACAAAAGCTTTCTTT,CASSEARSTKAFF
-,TRBV11-3,TRBJ2-7,-,TGTGCCAGCAGCAAAAACAGGGTATCCACCTACGAGCAGTACTTC,CASSKNRVSTYEQYF
-,TRBV30,TRBJ1-2,-,TGTGCCTGGAGGCCGGCGGCTGGCTACACCTTC,CAWRPAAGYTF
TRBD2,TRBV7-8,TRBJ2-2,-,TGTGCCAGCAGCTTCCCGGGACTAGCTAAAAACACCGGGGAGCTGTTTTTT,CASSFPGLAKNTGELFF
TRBD2,TRBV7-2,TRBJ2-1,-,TGTGCCAGCAGCTCCCGTGGGACTAGCGGGAGTAATGAGCAGTTCTTC,CASSSRGTSGSNEQFF
TRBD1,TRBV7-9,TRBJ1-1,-,TGTGCCAGCAGCGACTGGACAGGGGGCGCGGTGGCTGAAGCTTTCTTT,CASSDWTGGAVAEAFF
-,TRBV11-2,TRBJ2-3,-,TGTGCCAGCACCCGTAGTAATAGCGGTGCCAGAGATACGCAGTATTTT,CASTRSNSGARDTQYF
-,TRBV6-2/TRBV6-3,TRBJ1-5,-,TGTGCCAGCAGTTACTGGGGTCAGCCCCAGCATTTT,CASSYWGQPQHF
-,TRBV20-1,TRBJ1-5,-,TGCAGTGCTACCCGGGAGGCAGCGAGCAATCAGCCCCAGCATTTT,CSATREAASNQPQHF
-,TRBV11-3,TRBJ2-3,-,TGTGCCAGCAGCTTACTTGGTCTTCGAAGCACAGATACGCAGTATTTT,CASSLLGLRSTDTQYF
-,TRBV7-2,TRBJ2-1,-,TGTGCCAGCAGCTTAGTATTGCGGGCCGGCAATGAGCAGTTCTTC,CASSLVLRAGNEQFF
-,TRBV29-1,TRBJ2-7,-,TGCAGCGTTGCAGGGGGGATCTACGAGCAGTACTTC,CSVAGGIYEQYF
-,TRBV7-3,TRBJ2-2,-,TGTGCCAGCAGCTCCGGGGCAGGGAGGAGGGCCGGGGAGCTGTTTTTT,CASSSGAGRRAGELFF
-,TRBV11-3,TRBJ1-1,-,TGTGCCAGCAGGGACATGATAAACACTGAAGCTTTCTTT,CASRDMINTEAFF
TRBD1,TRBV6-2/TRBV6-3,TRBJ2-5,-,TGTGCCAGCAGCCCGGACAGGGGGACTTGGGAGACCCAGTACTTC,CASSPDRGTWETQYF
-,TRBV20-1,TRBJ2-2,-,TGCAGTGCTAGAGGGTCAGGGACGAACACCGGGGAGCTGTTTTTT,CSARGSGTNTGELFF